The present T cell receptor (beta chain) was sequenced within a study of breast tumors, draining lymph nodes, adjacent tissues. The V segment lost 4 bases and the J segment 9 bases; nucleotides outside the gene matches: 8. From germline, CDR1 is SNHLY and CDR2 FYNNEI. The CDR3 contains 14 residues. Via MiXCR, TCRdb re-called the multiplex PCR reads, giving one row per CDR3 protein. The table shows around 170,000 distinct CDR3 sequences, with 30% to 35% occurring only once. Study-wide points: Compared with lymph nodes, tumors were less diverse; compared with nontumor tissue, more. That most tumor T cells come from lymph nodes remained unproven.

Breast cancer patients provided tissue from their axillary draining lymph nodes. This clonotype occurred many times. No antigen is known for it. Sequenced material: axillary lymph node tissue. The receptor was derived from a female donor with breast cancer. Some clones in this sample may be carry-over from other donors' samples. V gene TRBV2 combines with J gene TRBJ2-1; 8 bases line up with TRBD1. The CDR3 nucleotides read TGTGCCAGCAGTGCTCGGGACAGGAACACTGAGCAGTTCTTC. Its protein product is CASSARDRNTEQFF. The entire variable domain, with the rest obtained from reference TRBV2 and TRBJ2-1, is as follows: EPEVTQTPSHQVTQMGQEVILRCVPISNHLYFYWYRQILGQKVEFLVSFYNNEISEKSEIFDDQFSVERPDGSNFTLKIRSTKLEDSAMYFCASSARDRNTEQFFGPGTRLTVL.